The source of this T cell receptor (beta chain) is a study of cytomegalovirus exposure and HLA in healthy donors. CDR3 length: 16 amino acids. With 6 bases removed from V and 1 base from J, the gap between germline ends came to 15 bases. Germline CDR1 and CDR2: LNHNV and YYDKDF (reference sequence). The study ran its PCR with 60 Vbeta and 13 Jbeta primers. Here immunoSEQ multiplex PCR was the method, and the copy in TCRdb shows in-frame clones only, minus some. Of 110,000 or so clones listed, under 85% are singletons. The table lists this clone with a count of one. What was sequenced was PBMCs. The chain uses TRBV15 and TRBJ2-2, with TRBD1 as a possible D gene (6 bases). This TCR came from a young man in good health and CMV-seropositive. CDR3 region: CATSPNPGQNTGELFF. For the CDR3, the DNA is TGTGCCACCAGTCCAAATCCGGGACAGAACACCGGGGAGCTGTTTTTT.